Listed here is a single T cell receptor (beta chain). Its antigen is unknown. This sample was taken from a study of somatic mutations in cytotoxic T cells in rheumatoid arthritis. Study context: Blood samples of approximately 32 ml were drawn from patients (in EDTA) right after diagnosis and before any treatment. Study findings and constraints: No antigen targets were known for the expanded CD8+ clones. Healthy controls did not share the age-linked increase in CD8+ clonality seen in rheumatoid arthritis patients.

This CDR3 region has 13 residues. Trimming shortened V by 6 bases and J by 2 bases, and 11 bases separated the two germline ends. The V gene's germline CDR1 is MDHEN and CDR2 SYDVKM. CD4+ cells and CD8+ cells were each obtained through positive magnetic bead selection, and their purity was assessed by flow cytometry. Measured with immunoSEQ multiplex PCR; TCRdb has only the in-frame clones, and not every one. Found here are several thousand clones, about 83% of them singletons; the top ten hold around an eighth. The chain links TRBV28 to TRBJ2-7, with D perhaps TRBD1 (6 bases). The sequence was obtained from a woman aged 50 to 65 with rheumatoid arthritis. Sequenced material: CD8+ T cells sorted from blood. The CDR3 DNA reads as TGTGCCAGCAGGAGGGACACCGCCTACGAGCAGTACTTC. It yields the protein CASRRDTAYEQYF. The full variable domain, completed using reference TRBV28 and TRBJ2-7, is DVKVTQSSRYLVKRTGEKVFLECVQDMDHENMFWYRQDPGLGLRLIYFSYDVKMKEKGDIPEGYSVSREKKERFSLILESASTNQTSMYLCASRRDTAYEQYFGPGTRLTVT.